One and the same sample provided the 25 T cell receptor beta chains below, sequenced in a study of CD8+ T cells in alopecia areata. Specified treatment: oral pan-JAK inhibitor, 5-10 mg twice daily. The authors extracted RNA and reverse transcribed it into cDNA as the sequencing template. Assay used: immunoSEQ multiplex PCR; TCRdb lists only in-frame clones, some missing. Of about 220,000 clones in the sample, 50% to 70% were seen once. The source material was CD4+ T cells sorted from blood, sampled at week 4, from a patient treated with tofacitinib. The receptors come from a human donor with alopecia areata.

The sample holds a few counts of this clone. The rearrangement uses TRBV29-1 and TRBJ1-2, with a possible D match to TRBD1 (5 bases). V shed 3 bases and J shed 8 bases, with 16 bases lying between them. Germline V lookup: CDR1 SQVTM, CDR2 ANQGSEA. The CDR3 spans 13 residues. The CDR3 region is CSVDRVVGGGYTF. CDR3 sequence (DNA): TGCAGCGTTGATAGGGTCGTCGGGGGAGGCTACACCTTC.

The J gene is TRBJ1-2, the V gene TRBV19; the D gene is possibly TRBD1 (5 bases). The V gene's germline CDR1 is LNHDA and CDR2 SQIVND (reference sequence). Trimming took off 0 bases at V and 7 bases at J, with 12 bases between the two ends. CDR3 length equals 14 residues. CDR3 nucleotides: TGTGCCAGTAGTATAGATAGGGGAGCGAGTGGCTACACCTTC. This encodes CASSIDRGASGYTF.

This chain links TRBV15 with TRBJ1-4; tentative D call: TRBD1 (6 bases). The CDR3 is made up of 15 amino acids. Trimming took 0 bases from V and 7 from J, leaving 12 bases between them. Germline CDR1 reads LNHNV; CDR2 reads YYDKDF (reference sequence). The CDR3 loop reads CATSREGGASEKLFF. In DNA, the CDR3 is TGTGCCACCAGCAGAGAGGGGGGCGCGAGTGAAAAACTGTTTTTT.

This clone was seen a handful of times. CDR3 in amino acids: CASGSGTVNNEQFF. The CDR3 coding sequence is TGTGCTAGTGGTTCAGGGACAGTTAACAATGAGCAGTTCTTC. This rearrangement joins TRBV12-5 to TRBJ2-1; the match to TRBD1 covers 7 bases. The CDR3 has 14 amino acids. Germline lookup yields CDR1 LGHNT and CDR2 FRNRAP. V was pared by 4 bases and J by 5 bases, with 5 bases of the junction left unmatched.

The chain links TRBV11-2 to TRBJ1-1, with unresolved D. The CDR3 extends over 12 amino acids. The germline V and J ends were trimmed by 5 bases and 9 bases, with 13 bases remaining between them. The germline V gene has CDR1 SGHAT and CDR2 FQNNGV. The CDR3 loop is CASSQTAGKAFF. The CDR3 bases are TGTGCCAGCAGCCAAACGGCGGGTAAAGCTTTCTTT.

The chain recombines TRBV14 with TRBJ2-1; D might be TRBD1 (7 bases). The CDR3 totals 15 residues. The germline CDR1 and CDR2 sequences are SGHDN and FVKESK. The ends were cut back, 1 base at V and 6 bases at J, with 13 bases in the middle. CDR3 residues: CASSQVRGVSNEQFF. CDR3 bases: TGTGCCAGCAGCCAAGTCAGGGGGGTCTCCAATGAGCAGTTCTTC. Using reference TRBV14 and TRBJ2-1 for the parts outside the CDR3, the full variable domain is EAGVTQFPSHSVIEKGQTVTLRCDPISGHDNLYWYRRVMGKEIKFLLHFVKESKQDESGMPNNRFLAERTGGTYSTLKVQPAELEDSGVYFCASSQVRGVSNEQFFGPGTRLTVL.

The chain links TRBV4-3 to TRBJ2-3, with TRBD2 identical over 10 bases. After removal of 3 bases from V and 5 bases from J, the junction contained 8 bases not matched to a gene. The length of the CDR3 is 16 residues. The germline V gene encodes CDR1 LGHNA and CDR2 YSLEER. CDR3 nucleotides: TGCGCCAGCAGCCAGAGAGCGGGGGGGCCGGTAGATACGCAGTATTTT. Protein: CASSQRAGGPVDTQYF.

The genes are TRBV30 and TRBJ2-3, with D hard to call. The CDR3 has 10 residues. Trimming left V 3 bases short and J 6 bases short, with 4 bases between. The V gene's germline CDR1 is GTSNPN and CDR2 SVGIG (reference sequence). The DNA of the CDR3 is TGTGCCTGGAGCCGGGATACGCAGTATTTT. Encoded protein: CAWSRDTQYF.

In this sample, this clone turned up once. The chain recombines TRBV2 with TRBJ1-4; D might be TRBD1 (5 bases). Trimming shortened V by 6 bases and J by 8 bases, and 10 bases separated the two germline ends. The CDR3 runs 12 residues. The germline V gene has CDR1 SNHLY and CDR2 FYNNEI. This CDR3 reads CASRGLEEKLFF. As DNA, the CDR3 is TGTGCCAGCAGGGGGCTCGAGGAAAAACTGTTTTTT.

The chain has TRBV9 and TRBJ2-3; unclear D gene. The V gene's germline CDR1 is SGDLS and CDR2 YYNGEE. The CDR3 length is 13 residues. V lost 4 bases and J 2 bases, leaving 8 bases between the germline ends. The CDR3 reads CASSLDFTDTQYF. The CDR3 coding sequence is TGTGCCAGCAGCCTCGACTTCACAGATACGCAGTATTTT.

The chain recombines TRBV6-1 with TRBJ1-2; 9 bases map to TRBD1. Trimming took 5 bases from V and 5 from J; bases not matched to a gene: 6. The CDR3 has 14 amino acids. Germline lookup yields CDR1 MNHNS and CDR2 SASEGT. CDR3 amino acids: CASSRTGVGYGYTF. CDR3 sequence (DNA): TGTGCCAGCAGTAGGACAGGGGTGGGATATGGCTACACCTTC.

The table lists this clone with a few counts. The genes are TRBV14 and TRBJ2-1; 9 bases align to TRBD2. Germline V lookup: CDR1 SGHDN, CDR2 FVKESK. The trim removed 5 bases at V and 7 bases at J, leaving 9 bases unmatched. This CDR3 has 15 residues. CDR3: CASSTVGTSINEQFF. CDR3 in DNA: TGTGCCAGCAGCACCGTGGGGACTAGCATTAATGAGCAGTTCTTC.

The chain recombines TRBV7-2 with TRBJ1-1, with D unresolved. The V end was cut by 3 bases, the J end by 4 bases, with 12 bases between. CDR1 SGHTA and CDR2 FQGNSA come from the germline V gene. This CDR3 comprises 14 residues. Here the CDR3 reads CASSFGHSGTEAFF. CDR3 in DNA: TGTGCCAGCAGCTTCGGGCATTCGGGCACTGAAGCTTTCTTT.

Here the CDR3 DNA reads TGTGCCAGCAGTGACCGACACTCCCAAGAGACCCAGTACTTC. Translated, it gives CASSDRHSQETQYF. The V gene is TRBV2, the J gene TRBJ2-5; D is unclear. Germline CDR1 and CDR2: SNHLY and FYNNEI. The CDR3 consists of 14 residues. Trimming pared 3 bases from V and 1 base from J, leaving 9 bases between.

The CDR3 region has the DNA TGTGCCAGCAGCAAGGGACGACTAGACACTGAAGCTTTCTTT. The encoded protein is CASSKGRLDTEAFF. V is TRBV2 and J is TRBJ1-1, with D possibly being TRBD1 (5 bases). This CDR3 is 14 amino acids long. Trimming cost V 6 bases and J 3 bases, with 14 bases left between them. Per germline, CDR1 SNHLY and CDR2 FYNNEI.

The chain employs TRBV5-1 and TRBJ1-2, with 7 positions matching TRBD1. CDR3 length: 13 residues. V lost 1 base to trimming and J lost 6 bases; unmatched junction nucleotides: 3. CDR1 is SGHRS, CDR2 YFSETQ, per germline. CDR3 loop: CASSLRDSNGYTF. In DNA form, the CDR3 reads TGCGCCAGCAGCTTGAGGGACAGTAATGGCTACACCTTC. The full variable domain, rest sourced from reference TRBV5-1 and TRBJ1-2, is KAGVTQTPRYLIKTRGQQVTLSCSPISGHRSVSWYQQTPGQGLQFLFEYFSETQRNKGNFPGRFSGRQFSNSRSEMNVSTLELGDSALYLCASSLRDSNGYTFGSGTRLTVV.

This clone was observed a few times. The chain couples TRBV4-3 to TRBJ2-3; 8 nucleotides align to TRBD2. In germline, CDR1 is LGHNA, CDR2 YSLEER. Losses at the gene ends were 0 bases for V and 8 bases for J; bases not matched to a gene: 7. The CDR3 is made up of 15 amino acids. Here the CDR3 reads CASSQDAGGLGTQYF. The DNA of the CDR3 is TGCGCCAGCAGCCAAGATGCCGGGGGACTAGGTACGCAGTATTTT.

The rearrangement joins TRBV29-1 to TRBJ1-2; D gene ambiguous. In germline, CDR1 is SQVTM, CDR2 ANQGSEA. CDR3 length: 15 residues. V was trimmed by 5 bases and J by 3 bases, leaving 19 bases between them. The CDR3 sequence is CSVPPIGRGHYGYTF. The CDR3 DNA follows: TGCAGCGTTCCCCCCATAGGGCGCGGACACTATGGCTACACCTTC.

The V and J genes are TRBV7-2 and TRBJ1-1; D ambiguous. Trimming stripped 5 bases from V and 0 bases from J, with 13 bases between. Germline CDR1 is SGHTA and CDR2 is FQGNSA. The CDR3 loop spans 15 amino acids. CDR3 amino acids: CASSVTSTMNTEAFF. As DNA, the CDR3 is TGTGCCAGCAGCGTAACCTCTACGATGAACACTGAAGCTTTCTTT.

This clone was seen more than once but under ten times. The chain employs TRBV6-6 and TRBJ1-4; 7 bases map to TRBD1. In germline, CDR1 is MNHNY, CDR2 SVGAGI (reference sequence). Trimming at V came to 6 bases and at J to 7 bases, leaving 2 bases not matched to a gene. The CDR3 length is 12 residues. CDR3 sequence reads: CASRTGREKLFF. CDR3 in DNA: TGTGCCAGCAGGACAGGGCGTGAAAAACTGTTTTTT.

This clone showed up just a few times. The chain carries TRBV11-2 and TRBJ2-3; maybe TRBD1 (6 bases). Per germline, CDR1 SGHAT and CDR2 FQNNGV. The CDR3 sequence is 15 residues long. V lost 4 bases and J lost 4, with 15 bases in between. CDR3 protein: CASSSFRGEADTQYF. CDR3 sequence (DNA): TGTGCCAGCAGCTCATTCAGGGGAGAGGCAGATACGCAGTATTTT.

The DNA for the CDR3 is TGCAGCGTTGAAGATCCCTTGGGACAGGGGTCTGGCTACACCTTC. Protein sequence: CSVEDPLGQGSGYTF. The V and J genes are TRBV29-1 and TRBJ1-2; 10 nucleotides match TRBD1. The CDR3 runs 15 residues. Germline trimming cut 0 bases from V and 7 bases from J; bases unmatched to any gene: 8. Per the germline V gene, CDR1 is SQVTM and CDR2 is ANQGSEA. The whole variable domain, filled in from reference TRBV29-1 and TRBJ1-2, reads SAVISQKPSRDICQRGTSLTIQCQVDSQVTMMFWYRQQPGQSLTLIATANQGSEATYESGFVIDKFPISRPNLTFSTLTVSNMSPEDSSIYLCSVEDPLGQGSGYTFGSGTRLTVV.

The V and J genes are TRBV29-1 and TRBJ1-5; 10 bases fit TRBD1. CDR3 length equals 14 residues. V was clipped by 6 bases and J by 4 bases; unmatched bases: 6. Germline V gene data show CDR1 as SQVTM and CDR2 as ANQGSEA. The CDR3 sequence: CSVSRDRGNQPQHF. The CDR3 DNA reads TGCAGCGTGTCCCGGGACAGGGGAAATCAGCCCCAGCATTTT.

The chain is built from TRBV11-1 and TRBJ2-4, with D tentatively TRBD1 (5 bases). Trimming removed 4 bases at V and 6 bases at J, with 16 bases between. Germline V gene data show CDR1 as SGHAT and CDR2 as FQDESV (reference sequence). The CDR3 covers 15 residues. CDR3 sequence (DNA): TGTGCCAGCAGCTCGGACACCCCAAGGGGAAACATTCAGTACTTC. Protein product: CASSSDTPRGNIQYF.

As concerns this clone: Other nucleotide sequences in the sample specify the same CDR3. The CDR3 protein is CASSLGVGEKLFF. CDR3 DNA sequence: TGCGCCAGCAGCTTGGGAGTCGGTGAAAAACTGTTTTTT. The rearrangement uses TRBV5-1 and TRBJ1-4, with no clear D. Trimming cost V 0 bases and J 7 bases, with 7 bases left between them. The CDR3 loop spans 13 amino acids. Germline V gene data show CDR1 as SGHRS and CDR2 as YFSETQ. Variable domain in full (rest from reference TRBV5-1 and TRBJ1-4): KAGVTQTPRYLIKTRGQQVTLSCSPISGHRSVSWYQQTPGQGLQFLFEYFSETQRNKGNFPGRFSGRQFSNSRSEMNVSTLELGDSALYLCASSLGVGEKLFFGSGTQLSVL.